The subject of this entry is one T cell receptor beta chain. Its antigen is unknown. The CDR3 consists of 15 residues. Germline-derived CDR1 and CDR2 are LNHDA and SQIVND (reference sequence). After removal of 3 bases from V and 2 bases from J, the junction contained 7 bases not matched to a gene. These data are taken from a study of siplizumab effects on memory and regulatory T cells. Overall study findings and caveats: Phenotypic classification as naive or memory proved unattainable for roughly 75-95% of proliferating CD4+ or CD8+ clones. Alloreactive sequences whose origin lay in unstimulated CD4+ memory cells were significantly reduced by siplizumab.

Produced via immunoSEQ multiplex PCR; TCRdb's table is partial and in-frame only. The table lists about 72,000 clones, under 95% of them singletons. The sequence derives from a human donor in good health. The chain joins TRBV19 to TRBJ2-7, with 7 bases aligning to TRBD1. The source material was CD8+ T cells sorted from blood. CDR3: CASSMARGLTYEQYF. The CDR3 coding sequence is TGTGCCAGTAGTATGGCAAGGGGGCTCACCTACGAGCAGTACTTC.